The 15 T cell receptor beta chains below come from one sample, sequenced in a study of T cells in Graves' hyperthyroidism and ophthalmopathy. RNA transcripts were the template for amplifying TCR beta CDR3 regions. Carried out on the TCR CDR3, a first-round RT-PCR used the HTBI primer set. TCRdb reprocessed the multiplex PCR reads with MiXCR, giving one entry per CDR3 protein. The sample includes about 380,000 distinct CDR3 sequences, less than 20% seen only once; the top ten take less than 45%. Source material: blood. Receptors originate from a man aged 18 to 30 with Graves' ophthalmopathy.

The chain couples TRBV2 to TRBJ1-1; D unresolved. The CDR3 length is 16 residues. CDR1 SNHLY and CDR2 FYNNEI come from the germline V gene. Trimming pared 4 bases from V and 1 base from J, leaving 16 bases between. The CDR3 sequence: CASSGAVEGRNTEAFF. The CDR3 DNA follows: TGTGCCAGCAGTGGGGCGGTGGAGGGTAGGAACACTGAAGCTTTCTTT.

Only a few counts were recorded for this clonotype. J is TRBJ2-7 and V is TRBV5-6; tentative D call: TRBD1 (6 bases). This CDR3 region has 14 residues. Germline loops: CDR1 SGHDT, CDR2 YYEEEE. V was pared by 3 bases and J by 4 bases, with 14 bases between. This chain's CDR3 is CASSYGRGGYEQYF. Here the CDR3 DNA reads TGTGCCAGCAGCTATGGCAGGGGTGGATACGAGCAGTACTTC.

The sample holds a few counts of this clonotype. The chain uses TRBV19 and TRBJ1-1, with 7 bases that match TRBD1. CDR3 length equals 14 residues. V lost 7 bases and J lost 1; bases outside the gene matches: 6. Germline V CDR1 and CDR2: LNHDA, SQIVND (reference sequence). The CDR3: CASNTDRTNTEAFF. DNA for the CDR3: TGTGCCAGTAACACGGACAGGACGAACACTGAAGCTTTCTTT.

This clonotype was counted a few times. The chain combines TRBV3-1 with TRBJ1-4; unclear D gene. The V gene's germline CDR1 is LGHDT and CDR2 YNNKEL (reference sequence). CDR3 length: 13 residues. The V end was cut by 5 bases, the J end by 4 bases, with 8 bases between. CDR3: CASSSQINEKLFF. CDR3 DNA: TGTGCCAGCAGCTCCCAGATTAATGAAAAACTGTTTTTT.

The V call is TRBV19, the J call TRBJ2-7; 7 nucleotides match TRBD2. The CDR3 loop spans 14 amino acids. From germline, CDR1 is LNHDA and CDR2 SQIVND (reference sequence). With V trimmed by 0 bases and J by 2 bases, 1 base remained unmatched. As DNA, the CDR3 is TGTGCCAGTAGTATAGAGGGAGGGCCCTACGAGCAGTACTTC. This gives the protein CASSIEGGPYEQYF.

This clonotype showed up just a few times. The gene calls are TRBV12-3 or TRBV12-4 and TRBJ1-1; D gene ambiguous. V lost 3 bases, J lost 7 bases, and 6 bases lay in between. This CDR3 contains 11 residues. In nucleotides, the CDR3 is TGTGCCAGCAGTTTGCGAATTGAAGCTTTCTTT. This translates into CASSLRIEAFF.

The chain has TRBV18 and TRBJ2-5; D unresolved. Looked up from germline, CDR1 is KGHSH and CDR2 is LQKENI. The V end was cut by 0 bases, the J end by 2 bases, with 7 bases between. The CDR3 totals 14 residues. As DNA, the CDR3 is TGTGCCAGCTCACCACCCAGCCGGCAAGAGACCCAGTACTTC. This codes for CASSPPSRQETQYF.

This clonotype was counted ten times or more. The gene calls are TRBV18 and TRBJ1-5; D ambiguous. Trimming left V 5 bases short and J 7 bases short, with 12 bases between. Germline-derived CDR1 and CDR2 are KGHSH and LQKENI. The CDR3 is made up of 13 amino acids. CDR3 in DNA: TGTGCCAGCTCAATCTTGGAAGGACAGCCCCAGCATTTT. Its translation is CASSILEGQPQHF.

This clonotype occurred a few times. V gene TRBV20-1 combines with J gene TRBJ2-3; 10 positions agree with TRBD2. Looked up from germline, CDR1 is DFQATT and CDR2 is SNEGSKA (reference sequence). The junction had 8 bases not matched to a gene; V was cut back by 6 bases and J by 2 bases. The CDR3 loop spans 15 amino acids. This CDR3 is CSAQRTSGTTDTQYF. The CDR3, as DNA: TGCAGTGCACAGAGGACTAGCGGAACCACAGATACGCAGTATTTT.

The chain uses TRBV28 and TRBJ1-5; D is undetermined. With 3 bases removed from V and 0 bases from J, the gap between germline ends came to 24 bases. CDR1 is MDHEN and CDR2 is SYDVKM in the germline V gene. The CDR3 is made up of 20 amino acids. CDR3 coding DNA: TGTGCCAGCAGTTTTCCCGGAGGTCGACGCCAGGTATATAGCAATCAGCCCCAGCATTTT. Its protein is CASSFPGGRRQVYSNQPQHF. The full variable domain, its missing parts supplied by reference TRBV28 and TRBJ1-5, is DVKVTQSSRYLVKRTGEKVFLECVQDMDHENMFWYRQDPGLGLRLIYFSYDVKMKEKGDIPEGYSVSREKKERFSLILESASTNQTSMYLCASSFPGGRRQVYSNQPQHFGDGTRLSIL.

In its sample, this clonotype was seen many times. The chain recombines TRBV5-6 with TRBJ1-1; the D gene is possibly TRBD1 (5 bases). The CDR3 loop spans 17 amino acids. Germline lookup yields CDR1 SGHDT and CDR2 YYEEEE. With 0 bases removed from V and 0 bases from J, the gap between germline ends came to 15 bases. The CDR3 DNA follows: TGTGCCAGCAGCTTGGTAGGGGACGAGGTCATGAACACTGAAGCTTTCTTT. This gives the protein CASSLVGDEVMNTEAFF. The variable domain in full, with the rest retrieved from reference TRBV5-6 and TRBJ1-1, is DAGVTQSPTHLIKTRGQQVTLRCSPKSGHDTVSWYQQALGQGPQFIFQYYEEEERQRGNFPDRFSGHQFPNYSSELNVNALLLGDSALYLCASSLVGDEVMNTEAFFGQGTRLTVV.

This clonotype was seen at least ten times. V is TRBV20-1 and J is TRBJ1-1; D is undetermined. In germline, CDR1 is DFQATT, CDR2 SNEGSKA (reference sequence). Trimming pared 7 bases from V and 1 base from J, leaving 7 bases between. The CDR3 runs to 11 residues. The CDR3 DNA is TGCAGTGGGGCAGCGAACACTGAAGCTTTCTTT. Its translation: CSGAANTEAFF.

This clonotype was counted many times. The chain links TRBV25-1 to TRBJ2-1; tentative D call: TRBD2 (5 bases). Trimming left V 2 bases short and J 5 bases short, with 13 bases between. The CDR3 has 15 amino acids. In germline, CDR1 is MGHDK, CDR2 SYGVNS. DNA of the CDR3: TGTGCCAGCAGTGAAGAGGGCAGGCCTGACAATGAGCAGTTCTTC. It specifies CASSEEGRPDNEQFF. The full variable domain, completed using reference TRBV25-1 and TRBJ2-1, is EADIYQTPRYLVIGTGKKITLECSQTMGHDKMYWYQQDPGMELHLIHYSYGVNSTEKGDLSSESTVSRIRTEHFPLTLESARPSHTSQYLCASSEEGRPDNEQFFGPGTRLTVL.

The V gene is TRBV6-1, the J gene TRBJ1-2; TRBD1 matches 10 bases. CDR1 is MNHNS, CDR2 SASEGT, per germline. The CDR3 covers 15 residues. The junction had 9 bases not matched to a gene; V was cut back by 7 bases and J by 4 bases. CDR3 nucleotide sequence: TGTGCCAGCACCACGGGACAGGGGTACCGCTATGGCTACACCTTC. This gives the protein CASTTGQGYRYGYTF.

This clonotype occurred many times. The chain couples TRBV5-6 to TRBJ1-1; unclear D gene. Germline CDR1 SGHDT, CDR2 YYEEEE. The CDR3 extends over 14 amino acids. V lost 0 bases to trimming and J lost 1 base, with 7 bases between them. CDR3 nucleotide sequence: TGTGCCAGCAGCTTGGGTCTGACGAACACTGAAGCTTTCTTT. This sequence encodes CASSLGLTNTEAFF.